The 9 T cell receptor beta chains below all came from one sample that was sequenced in a study of blood T cell repertoires in COVID-19. The assay was immunoSEQ multiplex PCR, and TCRdb's table has in-frame clones only and misses some. Altogether approximately 130,000 clones are present, around 78% being singletons, with the ten largest covering 10% to 14%. The sequenced material came from peripheral blood. All receptors come from a human donor in a cohort sampled during active COVID-19.

This clone was detected only a few times. The rearrangement links TRBV19 to TRBJ1-1; D is ambiguous. Deletions cut 6 bases from V and 1 base from J, with 12 bases between. CDR3 length: 14 amino acids. Germline CDR1 reads LNHDA; CDR2 reads SQIVND (reference sequence). DNA of the CDR3: TGTGCCAGTAGCCCCCTCCCGGGGAACACTGAAGCTTTCTTT. The encoded protein is CASSPLPGNTEAFF.

The CDR3 region is CASRRLPGQLLHEQYF. CDR3 nucleotide sequence: TGTGCCAGCAGACGTCTACCGGGACAGCTCCTCCACGAGCAGTACTTC. The chain recombines TRBV27 with TRBJ2-7, with TRBD1 identical over 7 bases. CDR3 length equals 16 residues. The germline V gene has CDR1 MNHEY and CDR2 SMNVEV (reference sequence). After removal of 6 bases from V and 5 bases from J, the junction contained 16 bases not matched to a gene.

This rearrangement joins TRBV5-1 to TRBJ2-5; a possible D gene is TRBD1 (6 bases). V lost 2 bases and J lost 2, with 13 bases in between. The CDR3 loop spans 15 amino acids. CDR1 and CDR2 (germline): SGHRS, YFSETQ. The CDR3: CASSLWAGEQETQYF. The CDR3 DNA reads as TGCGCCAGCAGCTTATGGGCAGGGGAACAAGAGACCCAGTACTTC. The complete variable domain, with remaining parts taken from reference TRBV5-1 and TRBJ2-5, reads KAGVTQTPRYLIKTRGQQVTLSCSPISGHRSVSWYQQTPGQGLQFLFEYFSETQRNKGNFPGRFSGRQFSNSRSEMNVSTLELGDSALYLCASSLWAGEQETQYFGPGTRLLVL.

The CDR3, as DNA: TGTGCCAGCAGTTACTCCCTCGCAGCGCCGAACACCGGGGAGCTGTTTTTT. This encodes CASSYSLAAPNTGELFF. The chain recombines TRBV6-2 or TRBV6-3 with TRBJ2-2; D uncertain. Germline V CDR1 and CDR2: MNHEY, SVGEGT. The V end lost 0 bases, the J end lost 0 bases, and 11 bases lay between the germline ends. This CDR3 is built from 17 residues.

Ten or more counts support this clone. V usage is TRBV10-3 and J usage is TRBJ1-5; perhaps TRBD1 as D (5 bases). Germline CDR1 and CDR2: ENHRY and SYGVKD. The CDR3 totals 17 residues. V was clipped by 3 bases and J by 0 bases, with 15 bases between them. The CDR3 reads CAISDVGQSYSNQPQHF. CDR3 DNA: TGTGCCATCAGTGACGTGGGGCAGTCTTATAGCAATCAGCCCCAGCATTTT.

The CDR3 sequence: CASSLRDRVGYTF. DNA of the CDR3: TGTGCCAGCAGTCTCCGGGACAGGGTTGGCTACACCTTC. The chain has TRBV28 and TRBJ1-2; 9 nucleotides align to TRBD1. CDR1 is MDHEN, CDR2 SYDVKM, per germline. The length of the CDR3 is 13 residues. V was pared by 5 bases and J by 7 bases, with 5 bases of the junction left unmatched.

The chain has TRBV10-3 and TRBJ2-3; 8 nucleotides match TRBD1. CDR1 and CDR2 from the germline V gene are ENHRY and SYGVKD. V shed 7 bases and J 1 base; nucleotides not matched to a gene: 7. The CDR3 length is 15 residues. CDR3 amino acids: CAINPGGAGTDTQYF. The CDR3 bases are TGTGCCATCAACCCAGGGGGCGCCGGCACAGATACGCAGTATTTT.

This clone showed up just a few times. V usage is TRBV27 and J usage is TRBJ2-1; 7 bases are shared with TRBD2. V lost 2 bases and J lost 4; bases outside the gene matches: 8. Per germline, CDR1 MNHEY and CDR2 SMNVEV (reference sequence). This CDR3 has 16 amino acids. This CDR3 is CASSLLAVGNYNEQFF. CDR3 nucleotides: TGTGCCAGCAGTTTACTAGCGGTAGGCAATTACAATGAGCAGTTCTTC.

The chain is built from TRBV7-9 and TRBJ2-7; 8 positions match TRBD2. CDR1 and CDR2 (germline): SEHNR, FQNEAQ (reference sequence). Losses at the gene ends were 5 bases for V and 0 bases for J; bases not matched to a gene: 6. This CDR3 has 15 residues. CDR3 region: CASSHGGADSYEQYF. As DNA, the CDR3 is TGTGCCAGCAGCCACGGGGGGGCGGACTCCTACGAGCAGTACTTC. The complete variable domain, with remaining parts taken from reference TRBV7-9 and TRBJ2-7, reads DTGVSQNPRHKITKRGQNVTFRCDPISEHNRLYWYRQTLGQGPEFLTYFQNEAQLEKSRLLSDRFSAERPKGSFSTLEIQRTEQGDSAMYLCASSHGGADSYEQYFGPGTRLTVT.